Each of the 20 T cell receptor beta chains below was sequenced from the same sample in a study. TCRdb used MiXCR to reprocess the 5' RACE reads, holding one entry per CDR3 protein. This repertoire shows about 40,000 distinct CDR3 sequences, approximately 19% found once; its top ten account for 2.5% to 3.5%. The source material was naive CD4+ T cells sorted from a lymph node. The subset denotes: naive CD4+ T cells, CD4+CD45RA+CD25-. The receptor set was obtained from a female donor with breast cancer.

A word on this clonotype: The CDR3 does not close with the conserved phenylalanine or tryptophan, likely indicating a read error. CDR3: CASTQGDRNQPQHL. Here the CDR3 DNA reads TGCGCCAGCACCCAGGGGGACCGGAATCAGCCCCAGCATTTG. The V gene is TRBV5-1, the J gene TRBJ1-5, with TRBD1 identical over 7 bases. The CDR3 has 14 amino acids. V was clipped by 6 bases and J by 4 bases; unmatched bases: 7. Germline V gives CDR1 SGHRS, CDR2 YFSETQ.

This chain uses TRBV5-1 with TRBJ2-3, with D hard to call. This CDR3 has 14 residues. V was cut by 0 bases and J by 0 bases, with 5 bases left in between. Germline V lookup: CDR1 SGHRS, CDR2 YFSETQ. The CDR3 DNA follows: TGCGCCAGCAGCTTGGACGCTAGCACAGATACGCAGTATTTT. Its protein product is CASSLDASTDTQYF.

To note about this clonotype: The junction departs from germline at one end; a sequencing error may be responsible. This rearrangement joins TRBV5-5 to TRBJ2-7, with D perhaps TRBD2 (7 bases). CDR1 and CDR2 from the germline V gene are SGHKS and YYEKEE (reference sequence). This CDR3 has 12 residues. The CDR3 region has the DNA TGCGCCAGCAGACCCACGGGGGGCAAGCAGTACTTC. This codes for CASRPTGGKQYF.

The V and J genes are TRBV7-2 and TRBJ2-3, with 9 nucleotides matching TRBD2. The CDR3 length is 16 residues. Looked up from germline, CDR1 is SGHTA and CDR2 is FQGNSA. The V segment lost 1 base and the J segment 9 bases; nucleotides outside the gene matches: 11. CDR3 sequence reads: CASSLDRRGGVGTQYF. CDR3 DNA: TGTGCCAGCAGCTTAGACCGGCGGGGGGGTGTGGGGACGCAGTATTTT. Complete variable domain (other parts from reference TRBV7-2 and TRBJ2-3): GAGVSQSPSNKVTEKGKDVELRCDPISGHTALYWYRQSLGQGLEFLIYFQGNSAPDKSGLPSDRFSAERTGGSVSTLTIQRTQQEDSAVYLCASSLDRRGGVGTQYFGPGTRLTVL.

The chain has TRBV2 and TRBJ1-2; the D is unclear. V was shortened by 8 bases and J by 4 bases, with 14 bases between the two germline ends. The germline V gene has CDR1 SNHLY and CDR2 FYNNEI. This CDR3 has 13 residues. The CDR3 region has the DNA TGTGCCAGCTCTCCCGGAAATGGCTATGGCTACACCTTC. This translates into CASSPGNGYGYTF.

CDR3 loop: CASSLGDRPNHGYTF. Written as DNA, the CDR3 is TGTGCCAGCAGTTTGGGGGACAGGCCCAACCATGGCTACACCTTC. This sequence joins TRBV27 and TRBJ1-2; 8 bases line up with TRBD1. This CDR3 has 15 residues. The J segment lost 6 bases and the V segment lost 3 bases, leaving 9 bases of the junction unmatched. Germline CDR1 is MNHEY and CDR2 is SMNVEV (reference sequence).

This clonotype appeared a few times. This chain joins TRBV5-1 and TRBJ1-1; D perhaps matches TRBD1 (5 bases). This CDR3 comprises 14 residues. Germline V lookup: CDR1 SGHRS, CDR2 YFSETQ. The germline V and J ends were trimmed by 7 bases and 3 bases, with 16 bases remaining between them. The CDR3 here is CASDRGQGDTEAFF. The CDR3 bases are TGCGCCAGCGACCGGGGCCAAGGGGACACTGAAGCTTTCTTT.

In the case of this clonotype: A read error may be the cause here, since a much bigger clone is one base away. The chain has TRBV7-9 and TRBJ1-3; D is undetermined. The CDR3 has 13 amino acids. The germline V gene has CDR1 SEHNR and CDR2 FQNEAQ (reference sequence). The CDR3 protein is CVSSDPSGNTIYF. For the CDR3, the DNA is TGTGTCAGCAGCGACCCGAGCGGAAACACCATATATTTT. The variable domain in full, completed from reference TRBV7-9 and TRBJ1-3, reads DTGVSQNPRHKITKRGQNVTFRCDPISEHNRLYWYRQTLGQGPEFLTYFQNEAQLEKSRLLSDRFSAERPKGSFSTLEIQRTEQGDSAMYLCVSSDPSGNTIYFGEGSWLTVV.

This clonotype showed up many times. V gene TRBV5-6 combines with J gene TRBJ2-7, with a tentative D call TRBD1 (6 bases). Trimming removed 2 bases at V and 3 bases at J, with 9 bases between. Germline CDR1 and CDR2: SGHDT and YYEEEE. The CDR3 contains 13 residues. CDR3 loop: CASSFPDSYEQYF. The CDR3 bases are TGTGCCAGCAGCTTCCCGGACAGCTACGAGCAGTACTTC.

A note on this clonotype: A much larger clone lies one base from this, so it may be a read error. In nucleotides, the CDR3 is TGTGTCAGCAGCTTTCCCCCTACAGGGGGGGACTATGGCTACACCTTC. Translation gives CVSSFPPTGGDYGYTF. V is TRBV7-9 and J is TRBJ1-2; TRBD1 matches 8 bases. Germline CDR1 reads SEHNR; CDR2 reads FQNEAQ (reference sequence). The CDR3 is 16 amino acids.

The chain combines TRBV20-1 with TRBJ2-1; D is possibly TRBD2 (5 bases). Germline V gives CDR1 DFQATT, CDR2 SNEGSKA (reference sequence). The CDR3 covers 14 residues. The V end lost 6 bases, the J end lost 3 bases, and 15 bases lay between the germline ends. The CDR3 loop reads CSATRSDDYNEQFF. As DNA, the CDR3 is TGCAGTGCCACACGTAGCGACGACTACAATGAGCAGTTCTTC.

The chain recombines TRBV10-1 with TRBJ2-2; 7 bases align to TRBD1. The CDR3 is 14 amino acids. The junction had 7 bases not matched to a gene; V was cut back by 8 bases and J by 4 bases. The germline V gene has CDR1 WNHNN and CDR2 SYGVQD (reference sequence). The CDR3 DNA follows: TGCGCCAGCCAAGACAGGGTGTCCACCGGGGAGCTGTTTTTT. Protein product: CASQDRVSTGELFF.

This chain joins TRBV7-2 and TRBJ2-1; possibly TRBD1 for D (5 bases). V shed 1 base and J shed 6 bases, with 13 bases lying between them. The germline gives CDR1 SGHTA, CDR2 FQGNSA. The CDR3 is made up of 15 amino acids. CDR3 amino acids: CASSLVRRDGNEQFF. In nucleotides, the CDR3 is TGTGCCAGCAGCTTAGTCCGCAGGGATGGCAATGAGCAGTTCTTC.

By frequency in the sample, this clonotype is medium-sized. This chain joins TRBV20-1 and TRBJ2-1, with a weak D call TRBD2 (6 bases). Germline V lookup: CDR1 DFQATT, CDR2 SNEGSKA (reference sequence). Trimming removed 2 bases at V and 9 bases at J, with 17 bases between. The CDR3 runs to 14 residues. As DNA, the CDR3 is TGCAGTGCTAGACGGCTAGCGAATATTGCTGAGCAGTTCTTC. Translated, it gives CSARRLANIAEQFF.

For this clonotype: This may be a read error, as it is one base from a much larger clone. The chain combines TRBV7-7 with TRBJ2-2; no clear D. The CDR3 is made up of 14 amino acids. Germline CDR1 and CDR2: SSHAT and FNYEAQ (reference sequence). The CDR3 DNA reads as TGTGATAGCAGCTATAGAACGAACACCGGGGAGCTGTTTTTT. Amino acids: CDSSYRTNTGELFF. Using reference TRBV7-7 and TRBJ2-2 for the parts outside the CDR3, the full variable domain is GAGVSQSPRYKVTKRGQDVTLRCDPISSHATLYWYQQALGQGPEFLTYFNYEAQPDKSGLPSDRFSAERPEGSISTLTIQRTEQRDSAMYRCDSSYRTNTGELFFGEGSRLTVL.

V gene TRBV9 combines with J gene TRBJ1-5; TRBD1 matches 8 bases. CDR3 length equals 14 residues. With V trimmed by 7 bases and J by 6 bases, 9 bases remained unmatched. The germline CDR1 and CDR2 sequences are SGDLS and YYNGEE. Written as DNA, the CDR3 is TGTGCCAGCGCAGAGGGGACAGGAAGTCAGCCCCAGCATTTT. This sequence encodes CASAEGTGSQPQHF.

This chain links TRBV5-1 with TRBJ2-1, with 9 nucleotides matching TRBD1. Germline trimming cut 0 bases from V and 8 bases from J; bases unmatched to any gene: 9. The germline V gene encodes CDR1 SGHRS and CDR2 YFSETQ. This CDR3 has 16 residues. CDR3 in amino acids: CASSLAGTGRRDEQFF. In nucleotides, the CDR3 is TGCGCCAGCAGCTTGGCCGGGACAGGGAGAAGGGATGAGCAGTTCTTC.

This clonotype was observed a single time. One junction end does not reproduce the germline sequence, and a read error may be involved. The rearrangement uses TRBV5-5 and TRBJ1-5; unclear D gene. The V gene's germline CDR1 is SGHKS and CDR2 YYEKEE (reference sequence). The CDR3 loop spans 15 amino acids. The CDR3 DNA reads as TGTGTCAGCAGTTCCGACGGGCTAAACAATCAGCCCCAGCATTTT. Its translation: CVSSSDGLNNQPQHF.

Many counts were recorded for this clonotype. The chain combines TRBV4-3 with TRBJ2-1; D is unresolved. This CDR3 is built from 14 residues. V was trimmed by 0 bases and J by 2 bases, leaving 5 bases between them. Germline CDR1 is LGHNA and CDR2 is YSLEER. CDR3 in DNA: TGCGCCAGCAGCCAAGATGGGGCCTACAATGAGCAGTTCTTC. Translation gives CASSQDGAYNEQFF.

This clonotype was seen a few times. J is TRBJ2-1 and V is TRBV7-9, with 9 bases aligning to TRBD1. Trimming took 5 bases from V and 1 from J; bases not matched to a gene: 3. The CDR3 length is 15 residues. Germline V CDR1 and CDR2: SEHNR, FQNEAQ (reference sequence). The CDR3 region has the DNA TGTGCCAGCAGCGCCGGGACAGGGTCCTACAATGAGCAGTTCTTC. It is translated as CASSAGTGSYNEQFF.